This T cell receptor (beta chain) was observed in a study of tumor and adjacent non-tumor tissue in lung cancer. Study information: The cohort had around twelve adenocarcinoma, a couple of squamous cell and 1 small cell patients. Around 4.4 million productive TCRbeta reads were obtained per sample on average.

J was trimmed by 5 bases and V by 6 bases; bases with no gene match: 3. Germline CDR1 and CDR2: KGHDR and SFDVKD. This CDR3 is built from 13 residues. No cell sorting was done before RNA was extracted from the tissue. The library came from three nested PCR rounds adapted from ARM-PCR protocols. TCRdb redid the calling of the multiplex PCR reads with MiXCR, one entry per CDR3 protein. The repertoire holds about 85,000 distinct CDR3 sequences, with around three fifths as singletons. The sequence derives from an older man with non-small cell lung cancer. Sequenced: lung tumor tissue. The chain is built from TRBV24-1 and TRBJ2-3, with 8 bases that match TRBD1. CDR3 bases: TGTGCCACCAGTCCCAGGGGGCGAGATACGCAGTATTTT. It translates to CATSPRGRDTQYF.